These 30 T cell receptor beta chains share one sample of origin, sequenced in a study of graft-versus-host responses after intestinal transplantation. Here immunoSEQ multiplex PCR was the method, and the copy in TCRdb shows in-frame clones only, minus some. The data show roughly 120,000 clones, with 90% seen just once and roughly 0.2% held by the top ten. Their antigens remain unidentified. The sample in question was unstimulated CD4+ T cells sorted from spleen or lymph node cells, obtained before intestinal transplant. The receptors were sampled from a human donor who received an intestinal transplant.

This chain joins TRBV5-1 and TRBJ1-6, with 9 bases fitting TRBD1. The CDR3 sequence is 15 residues long. Germline values: CDR1 SGHRS, CDR2 YFSETQ. The V gene end was trimmed by 0 bases and the J gene end by 8 bases; junction bases not matched to a gene: 3. The CDR3 spells CASSLDRDRDSPLHF. The CDR3 DNA is TGCGCCAGCAGCTTGGACCGGGACAGGGATTCACCCCTCCACTTT.

The rearrangement joins TRBV6-6 to TRBJ2-3; D gene unclear. CDR1 is MNHNY and CDR2 is SVGAGI in the germline V gene (reference sequence). Trimming left V 0 bases short and J 0 bases short, with 7 bases between. This CDR3 comprises 15 residues. CDR3 nucleotides: TGTGCCAGCAGTTACTCGACGCGGAGCACAGATACGCAGTATTTT. Protein product: CASSYSTRSTDTQYF.

The genes are TRBV7-6 and TRBJ2-2, with D possibly TRBD1 on 6 matching bases. V lost 3 bases and J 3 bases, leaving 8 bases between the germline ends. Germline CDR1 SGHVS, CDR2 FNYEAQ. CDR3 length equals 14 residues. CDR3 sequence: CASSFPGDTGELFF. The CDR3 bases are TGTGCCAGCAGCTTTCCAGGGGACACCGGGGAGCTGTTTTTT. The full variable domain, with the rest looked up from reference TRBV7-6 and TRBJ2-2, is GAGVSQSPRYKVTKRGQDVALRCDPISGHVSLYWYRQALGQGPEFLTYFNYEAQQDKSGLPNDRFSAERPEGSISTLTIQRTEQRDSAMYRCASSFPGDTGELFFGEGSRLTVL.

This chain links TRBV4-1 with TRBJ2-5; D gene unclear. Between the trimmed V and J ends, which lost 4 bases and 4 bases, there was a span of 13 bases. Germline assignment: CDR1 MGHRA and CDR2 YSYEKL. This CDR3 region has 14 residues. In DNA, the CDR3 is TGCGCCAGCAGCCGCCACGCCCCGGGAGAGACCCAGTACTTC. Residues: CASSRHAPGETQYF.

The chain employs TRBV6-5 and TRBJ1-1; TRBD1 aligns across 10 bases. The CDR3 sequence is 14 residues long. Germline trimming cut 5 bases from V and 14 bases from J; bases unmatched to any gene: 14. CDR1 and CDR2 from the germline V gene are MNHEY and SVGAGI. CDR3 protein: CASSIAGQGPRGFF. As DNA, the CDR3 is TGTGCCAGCAGTATTGCGGGACAGGGGCCGCGGGGGTTCTTT.

The gene calls are TRBV10-1 and TRBJ2-7, with a tentative D call TRBD1 (5 bases). CDR3 length: 15 amino acids. V lost 2 bases, J lost 5 bases, and 16 bases lay in between. Germline V lookup: CDR1 WNHNN, CDR2 SYGVQD (reference sequence). CDR3 region: CASSERQGGLDEQYF. CDR3 nucleotide sequence: TGCGCCAGCAGTGAGCGGCAGGGTGGGTTGGACGAGCAGTACTTC.

The chain combines TRBV7-6 with TRBJ2-7; weak D call: TRBD2 (5 bases). Trimming took off 5 bases at V and 5 bases at J, with 19 bases between the two ends. The CDR3 sequence is 15 residues long. CDR1 and CDR2 (germline): SGHVS, FNYEAQ. The CDR3 DNA follows: TGTGCCAGCAGCCCTGTCCCCCCGGGGTTCGACGAGCAGTACTTC. This codes for CASSPVPPGFDEQYF.

The rearrangement joins TRBV7-6 to TRBJ2-7, with 11 bases lining up with TRBD1. Germline-derived CDR1 and CDR2 are SGHVS and FNYEAQ. This CDR3 has 15 amino acids. After removal of 2 bases from V and 3 bases from J, the junction contained 3 bases not matched to a gene. The chain's CDR3 is CASSLRGTGGYEQYF. CDR3 nucleotides: TGTGCCAGCAGCTTAAGGGGGACAGGGGGCTACGAGCAGTACTTC.

The genes are TRBV10-2 and TRBJ2-1; D is unresolved. This CDR3 comprises 14 residues. CDR1 and CDR2 (germline): WSHSY, SAAADI. Trimming cost V 4 bases and J 4 bases, with 11 bases left between them. The CDR3 reads CASSVVTGYNEQFF. For the CDR3, the DNA is TGCGCCAGCAGTGTGGTGACGGGTTACAATGAGCAGTTCTTC.

The chain uses TRBV5-6 and TRBJ1-2, with a possible D match to TRBD1 (6 bases). V was pared by 3 bases and J by 8 bases, with 11 bases between. This CDR3 has 12 residues. CDR1 SGHDT and CDR2 YYEEEE come from the germline V gene. The CDR3 protein is CASSYRVGGYTF. The CDR3 DNA follows: TGTGCCAGCAGCTACAGGGTAGGAGGCTACACCTTC.

The J gene is TRBJ2-5, the V gene TRBV18, with 7 nucleotides matching TRBD2. CDR3 size: 14 residues. The germline V gene encodes CDR1 KGHSH and CDR2 LQKENI. J gave up 3 bases and V 2 bases, and 3 bases lay outside the gene matches. CDR3 nucleotides: TGTGCCAGCTCACCAAACAGCGGGGAAGAGACCCAGTACTTC. Encoded protein: CASSPNSGEETQYF.

This clone was counted once. The V gene is TRBV11-2, the J gene TRBJ1-4; 7 bases line up with TRBD1. Trimming cost V 3 bases and J 14 bases; bases outside gene matches: 6. This CDR3 spans 12 amino acids. Germline lookup yields CDR1 SGHAT and CDR2 FQNNGV. The CDR3 bases are TGTGCCAGCAGCTTGGACCGGACAGGCCTGTTTTTT. This sequence encodes CASSLDRTGLFF.

The rearrangement uses TRBV6-5 and TRBJ1-1, with a weak D call TRBD1 (6 bases). This CDR3 has 14 residues. V was clipped by 8 bases and J by 4 bases, with 17 bases between them. Germline loops: CDR1 MNHEY, CDR2 SVGAGI. This chain's CDR3 is CASARGAGSTEAFF. For the CDR3, the DNA is TGTGCCAGCGCCCGGGGGGCTGGTAGCACTGAAGCTTTCTTT.

This clone appeared once. The chain couples TRBV7-3 to TRBJ2-1; 8 positions agree with TRBD2. This CDR3 has 16 amino acids. Germline V lookup: CDR1 SGHTA, CDR2 FQGTGA. V dropped 5 bases and J dropped 6; count of bases not matched to a gene: 12. In nucleotides, the CDR3 is TGTGCCAGCAGCCGCGACCGGGCGGGAGGTGTCAATGAGCAGTTCTTC. Protein: CASSRDRAGGVNEQFF.

The chain recombines TRBV7-9 with TRBJ2-1; 8 nucleotides agree with TRBD1. Germline trimming cut 5 bases from V and 0 bases from J; bases unmatched to any gene: 9. There are 17 residues in the CDR3. Germline V gene sequence: CDR1 SEHNR, CDR2 FQNEAQ (reference sequence). DNA of the CDR3: TGTGCCAGCAGCCTGGCGCCAACAGGGGGCTCCTACAATGAGCAGTTCTTC. Its protein is CASSLAPTGGSYNEQFF.

This clone was seen once. The V call is TRBV6-1, the J call TRBJ2-7, with 8 bases matching TRBD1. Germline V gene sequence: CDR1 MNHNS, CDR2 SASEGT. This CDR3 is built from 14 residues. Trimming removed 7 bases from V and 2 bases from J; junction bases left unmatched: 7. The CDR3 sequence is CASNKPGQAYEQYF. As DNA, the CDR3 is TGTGCCAGCAACAAGCCGGGACAGGCCTACGAGCAGTACTTC.

V usage is TRBV10-3 and J usage is TRBJ2-1; 11 nucleotides line up with TRBD2. The CDR3 length is 17 residues. V gave up 2 bases and J gave up 6 bases; unmatched junction bases: 9. Per the germline V gene, CDR1 is ENHRY and CDR2 is SYGVKD. The CDR3 DNA sequence: TGTGCCATCAGTGAGATTACGGGACTAGCGGCCTTCAATGAGCAGTTCTTC. Translated, it gives CAISEITGLAAFNEQFF.

The V call is TRBV29-1, the J call TRBJ1-1; 8 bases match TRBD1. CDR3 length: 14 residues. The junction had 12 bases not matched to a gene; V was cut back by 7 bases and J by 5 bases. Germline V gene data show CDR1 as SQVTM and CDR2 as ANQGSEA. The CDR3 protein is CSALRDRKGTEAFF. For the CDR3, the DNA is TGCAGCGCCCTTAGGGACAGGAAGGGGACTGAAGCTTTCTTT. Full variable domain (remainder filled in from reference TRBV29-1 and TRBJ1-1): SAVISQKPSRDICQRGTSLTIQCQVDSQVTMMFWYRQQPGQSLTLIATANQGSEATYESGFVIDKFPISRPNLTFSTLTVSNMSPEDSSIYLCSALRDRKGTEAFFGQGTRLTVV.

This clone was seen only once. The gene calls are TRBV6-1 and TRBJ2-6, with 8 bases fitting TRBD1. This CDR3 has 17 amino acids. The V and J ends lost 3 bases and 1 base, in that order; junction bases with no gene match: 5. CDR1 is MNHNS, CDR2 SASEGT, per germline. CDR3 loop: CASSEGTGGSGANVLTF. The CDR3 region has the DNA TGTGCCAGCAGTGAGGGGACAGGAGGATCTGGGGCCAACGTCCTGACTTTC.

Written as DNA, the CDR3 is TGTGCCAGCAGACTCCGCCCCCTAGGAACGGAGACCCAGTACTTC. This sequence encodes CASRLRPLGTETQYF. V usage is TRBV7-2 and J usage is TRBJ2-5; D gene unclear. V lost 6 bases, J lost 5 bases, and 19 bases lay in between. CDR3 size: 15 residues. The germline gives CDR1 SGHTA, CDR2 FQGNSA. The full variable domain, in which reference TRBV7-2 and TRBJ2-5 provide the parts outside the CDR3, is GAGVSQSPSNKVTEKGKDVELRCDPISGHTALYWYRQSLGQGLEFLIYFQGNSAPDKSGLPSDRFSAERTGGSVSTLTIQRTQQEDSAVYLCASRLRPLGTETQYFGPGTRLLVL.

The rearrangement links TRBV28 to TRBJ2-1, with 9 nucleotides matching TRBD2. V lost 4 bases to trimming and J lost 8 bases; unmatched junction nucleotides: 12. This CDR3 contains 16 residues. Looked up from germline, CDR1 is MDHEN and CDR2 is SYDVKM. In DNA, the CDR3 is TGTGCCAGCAGTTCCGTTAGCGGGGGTGTTATGGATGAGCAGTTCTTC. Translated: CASSSVSGGVMDEQFF. The full variable domain, rest sourced from reference TRBV28 and TRBJ2-1, is DVKVTQSSRYLVKRTGEKVFLECVQDMDHENMFWYRQDPGLGLRLIYFSYDVKMKEKGDIPEGYSVSREKKERFSLILESASTNQTSMYLCASSSVSGGVMDEQFFGPGTRLTVL.

The chain employs TRBV15 and TRBJ1-2, with TRBD1 identical over 7 bases. Germline-derived CDR1 and CDR2 are LNHNV and YYDKDF (reference sequence). V lost 9 bases, J lost 3 bases, and 10 bases stayed unmatched. The CDR3 totals 14 residues. The CDR3 DNA sequence: TGTGCCACTTCAGATGACAGGGAATACTATGGCTACACCTTC. It translates to CATSDDREYYGYTF.

V is TRBV27 and J is TRBJ1-5; 8 bases are shared with TRBD1. J was trimmed by 0 bases and V by 5 bases; bases with no gene match: 15. From germline, CDR1 is MNHEY and CDR2 SMNVEV (reference sequence). This CDR3 is 19 amino acids long. Written as DNA, the CDR3 is TGTGCCAGCAGTCTCGCGTGGACAGGGCCGGACGTTAGCAATCAGCCCCAGCATTTT. Encoded protein: CASSLAWTGPDVSNQPQHF.

This clone was found a few times. The rearrangement uses TRBV19 and TRBJ2-2; 9 nucleotides line up with TRBD1. Trimming at V came to 6 bases and at J to 7 bases, leaving 6 bases not matched to a gene. Germline V lookup: CDR1 LNHDA, CDR2 SQIVND (reference sequence). The CDR3 has 14 amino acids. The CDR3 DNA sequence: TGTGCCAGTAGGGGGGACAGGGTTGGCGGGGAGCTGTTTTTT. Protein: CASRGDRVGGELFF. The variable domain in full, completed from reference TRBV19 and TRBJ2-2, reads DGGITQSPKYLFRKEGQNVTLSCEQNLNHDAMYWYRQDPGQGLRLIYYSQIVNDFQKGDIAEGYSVSREKKESFPLTVTSAQKNPTAFYLCASRGDRVGGELFFGEGSRLTVL.

The chain has TRBV19 and TRBJ1-1; D ambiguous. Germline CDR1 LNHDA, CDR2 SQIVND (reference sequence). Trimming shortened V by 3 bases and J by 1 base, and 12 bases separated the two germline ends. This CDR3 is 15 amino acids long. Here the CDR3 reads CASSIDGGKNTEAFF. CDR3 DNA: TGTGCCAGTAGTATTGATGGAGGAAAGAACACTGAAGCTTTCTTT.

The chain uses TRBV11-1 and TRBJ1-1; perhaps TRBD1 as D (5 bases). V lost 1 base to trimming and J lost 0 bases, with 9 bases between them. The CDR3 length is 15 residues. CDR1 is SGHAT and CDR2 is FQDESV in the germline V gene (reference sequence). CDR3 sequence reads: CASSLGGSLNTEAFF. The CDR3 nucleotides are TGTGCCAGCAGCTTAGGGGGCAGTCTGAACACTGAAGCTTTCTTT.

This chain uses TRBV7-9 with TRBJ2-1; tentative D call: TRBD2 (6 bases). The CDR3 runs to 14 residues. Trimming took off 4 bases at V and 6 bases at J, with 13 bases between the two ends. Per germline, CDR1 SEHNR and CDR2 FQNEAQ (reference sequence). CDR3 sequence: CASSSWDFSNEQFF. In DNA, the CDR3 is TGTGCCAGCAGCTCCTGGGACTTCTCCAATGAGCAGTTCTTC.

This chain links TRBV28 with TRBJ1-1, with 10 bases matching TRBD1. This CDR3 has 16 residues. Unmatched junction bases numbered 6, after V lost 5 bases and J lost 0 bases. Germline V gene data show CDR1 as MDHEN and CDR2 as SYDVKM. The CDR3 DNA reads TGTGCCAGCAGTCTGTGGACAGGGGGTATGAACACTGAAGCTTTCTTT. Amino acids: CASSLWTGGMNTEAFF. The full variable domain, completed using reference TRBV28 and TRBJ1-1, is DVKVTQSSRYLVKRTGEKVFLECVQDMDHENMFWYRQDPGLGLRLIYFSYDVKMKEKGDIPEGYSVSREKKERFSLILESASTNQTSMYLCASSLWTGGMNTEAFFGQGTRLTVV.

The V and J genes are TRBV19 and TRBJ2-3, with TRBD2 as a possible D gene (5 bases). Trimming left V 2 bases short and J 1 base short, with 13 bases between. The germline V gene has CDR1 LNHDA and CDR2 SQIVND (reference sequence). The CDR3 sequence is 16 residues long. The CDR3 sequence: CASSITGVKGTDTQYF. The DNA of the CDR3 is TGTGCCAGTAGTATAACCGGGGTGAAGGGCACAGATACGCAGTATTTT.

This sequence joins TRBV27 and TRBJ1-1; unclear D gene. The germline V and J ends were trimmed by 3 bases and 2 bases, with 10 bases remaining between them. This CDR3 spans 14 amino acids. The V gene's germline CDR1 is MNHEY and CDR2 SMNVEV (reference sequence). CDR3 residues: CASSLRATNTEAFF. CDR3 in DNA: TGTGCCAGCAGTTTGAGAGCTACTAACACTGAAGCTTTCTTT.